This T cell receptor beta chain stems from a study of T cell responses to AZD1222 COVID-19 vaccine. Turning to the study itself: Recipients boosted at about 4 weeks or about 12 weeks are pooled.

CDR3 size: 14 residues. Germline CDR1 reads SGHTA; CDR2 reads FQGNSA. V dropped 5 bases and J dropped 7 bases, with 17 bases sitting between them. Some clones are missing from TCRdb's copy, which holds only in-frame ones; the method was immunoSEQ multiplex PCR. Here the sample spans over 150,000 clones, approximately 92% being singletons. The chain is built from TRBV7-2 and TRBJ1-2; D perhaps matches TRBD1 (5 bases). The clonotype originates from an adult in good health. Here the sequenced sample was peripheral blood, taken on day 0 of AZD1222 vaccination. CDR3 region: CASSPPRGRGGYTF. The CDR3 DNA sequence: TGTGCCAGCAGCCCCCCCCGGGGAAGGGGTGGCTACACCTTC.